The clone carrying this T cell receptor beta chain was counted a single time. The source of the sample is a study of cytomegalovirus exposure and HLA in healthy donors. Primers: 60 Vbeta forward and 13 Jbeta reverse. The table came from immunoSEQ multiplex PCR; TCRdb's copy has only in-frame clones and leaves some out. In the table there are roughly 120,000 clones, about 80% of which are singletons. The CDR3 runs 19 residues. Unmatched junction bases numbered 19, after V lost 4 bases and J lost 3 bases. Germline assignment: CDR1 LGHNT and CDR2 FRNRAP. This receptor was identified in a male donor in good health and CMV-seronegative. Material for sequencing was PBMCs. The J gene is TRBJ2-7, the V gene TRBV12-5, with 9 nucleotides matching TRBD1. CDR3 loop: CASGSYQKAGTGKIYEQYF. The CDR3 DNA is TGTGCTAGTGGTTCATACCAAAAAGCCGGGACAGGGAAAATCTACGAGCAGTACTTC.